This T cell receptor (beta chain) was captured in a study of vaccination and CD4 T cells after COVID-19 (dated by TCRdb to the early 2020s). Some background on the complete study: Every convalescent patient had a positive nasal swab PCR test for SARS-CoV-2, with mild disease in roughly ten patients and severe disease in one. The convalescent cohort comprised six males and four females, including two Hispanic individuals, seven Caucasians, two Asians and one multiracial person. Each participant got two doses of either the Pfizer-BioNTech BNT162b2 vaccine (n=8) or the Moderna mRNA-1273 vaccine (n=2). Post-COVID blood samples were collected from convalescent patients a median of approximately 93 days after diagnosis, with a range of about 30 to 170 days. Post-vaccine blood samples were taken a median of 72 days after the second vaccine dose, with a range of roughly 13 to 250 days. Culture stimuli were overlapping spike peptide pools from SARS-CoV-2 and from the common cold coronaviruses HCoV-NL63, HCoV-OC43 and HCoV-229E. In control cultures, a CEFX viral epitope pool was used as positive control, an HIV-1 Nef peptide pool was used as negative control, or no peptide was added. In 9 to 11 COVID-19 convalescent patients and a few infection-naive healthy vaccine recipients, researchers compared the spike-specific CD4+ TCR repertoire from before mRNA vaccination with the repertoire from after. Summary of the overall study and its limitations: Of the vaccine-specific clones in convalescent patients, 304 of 307, or nearly all, reacted only to SARS-CoV-2 spike and did not cross-react with common cold coronaviruses. The study included relatively few convalescent patients and did not analyze early timepoints after natural infection. Although the median number of SARS-CoV-2-reactive clonotypes went up from roughly 19 after infection to 35 to 40 after vaccination, the increase was not significant. In convalescent patients, a median approximately 90% of post-vaccine SARS-CoV-2-reactive clones were detected only after vaccination, suggesting vaccine-specific priming.

This clonotype was observed a few times. What this receptor recognizes is not known. Base quality data are lacking; no much larger clone is found one base away. Including cysteine and phenylalanine, the CDR3 has 14 amino acids. Just CDR3 DNA is preserved here, 42 bases in frame from base 1. CDR1 is given as DFQATT and CDR2 as SNEGSKA, both from the germline V gene (reference sequence). The library was obtained by PCR. At the Johns Hopkins FTIC core, DNA from the cultured CD4+ T cells underwent TCR sequencing with the Oncomine TCR Beta short-read assay. The QIAamp micro DNA kit was used to extract genomic DNA from the cultured CD4+ T cells. Oncomine TCR Beta libraries made from cultured CD4+ T cells were pooled using unique dual indexes and sequenced on an Illumina iSeq 100. The original methods were these. Non-productive sequences were removed, and CDR3s not starting with C, not ending with F or W, or shorter than 7 amino acids were discarded. Antigen-specific clonotypes were identified using the MANAFEST web application through comparison of peptide-stimulated wells with reference and other culture wells. To be called positive, a clone needed an FDR below 0.05, an odds ratio above 5, and a productive frequency above 0.1% in at least two of three replicate wells. A clonotype counted as cross-reactive if it showed significant expansion both in the SARS-CoV-2 spike wells and in at least one common cold coronavirus spike condition. CDR3 homology was assessed with Levenshtein distances (stringdist) and unrooted phylogenetic trees (ape) in R version 3.6.1. TCRdb itself trimmed the public reads at Q25 with fastp, ran MiXCR and retained productive beta chains. CDR3 protein duplicates are merged, each entry listing the most common genes and DNA. What appears here as the V and J calls and clone size reflects TCRdb's work, not the paper's. For this sample there are approximately 17,000 distinct CDR3 sequences; around 29% appear just once. The ten top clones hold about 15% of the sample.

What this sample's treatment or condition label stands for: approximately 10-day PBMC culture with coronavirus spike peptide pools or control peptides (ViraFEST assay). To expand antigen-specific T cells with peptide pools and then pick out the expanded clonotypes through TCR sequencing, the study relied on the ViraFEST assay. The convalescent patients' positive SARS-CoV-2 PCR tests were from March to December 2020, which was before the Alpha, Beta and Delta variants emerged in the United States. Each well held more than 1.5 million PBMCs cultured in IMDM containing roughly 5.5% human AB serum and approximately 9.6 IU/ml IL-2, with about 9.4 ug/ml peptide pools added. Half of the culture medium was replaced with fresh IL-2-containing medium on days 3 and 7. CD4+ T cells were isolated after less than twelve days of culture through negative selection using the EasySep CD4+ T cell isolation kit. Ficoll-Paque Plus gradient centrifugation was used to isolate PBMCs from whole blood, and the isolated PBMCs were then either used fresh or cryopreserved at -140C. Triplicate wells were generally used for each culture condition.

This sequence originates from a human donor with COVID-19. The V and J genes are TRBV20-1 and TRBJ2-1; TRBD1 agrees with 9 junctional bases. The DNA end is a closer match to TRBJ2-7, so the J assignment may be wrong. The sequenced sample consisted of cultured CD4+ T cells from blood. The DNA is as follows: TGCAGTGCTAGACACGGGACAGGGAGGCACGAGCAGTACTTC. Its coded protein is CSARHGTGRHEQYF.